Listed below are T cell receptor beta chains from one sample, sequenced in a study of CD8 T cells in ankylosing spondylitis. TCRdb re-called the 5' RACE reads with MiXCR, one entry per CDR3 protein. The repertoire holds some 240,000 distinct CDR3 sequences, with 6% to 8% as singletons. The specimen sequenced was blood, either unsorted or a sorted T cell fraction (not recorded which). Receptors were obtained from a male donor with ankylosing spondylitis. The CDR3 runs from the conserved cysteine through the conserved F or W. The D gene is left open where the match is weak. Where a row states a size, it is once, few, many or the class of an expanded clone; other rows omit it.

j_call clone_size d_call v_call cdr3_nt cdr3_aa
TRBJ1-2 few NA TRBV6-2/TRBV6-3 TGTGCCAGCAGACAGGGTTGGGACTATGGCTACACCTTC CASRQGWDYGYTF
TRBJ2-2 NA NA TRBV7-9 TGTGCCAGCATCCCCTTGTCCCAAGCGAACACCGGGGAGCTGTTTTTT CASIPLSQANTGELFF
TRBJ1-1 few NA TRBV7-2 TGTGCCAGCAGCTTAGTCGGGGGAGGGTCTGAAGCTTTCTTT CASSLVGGGSEAFF
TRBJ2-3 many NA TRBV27 TGTGCCAGCAGTCCCTCCGGAGGGGGGAGAGATACGCAGTATTTT CASSPSGGGRDTQYF
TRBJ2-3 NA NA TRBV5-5 TGTGCCAGCAGCACGGGACTTTCAAAGGGGGATACGCAGTATTTT CASSTGLSKGDTQYF
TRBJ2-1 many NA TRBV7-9 TGTGCCAGCAGCCCCGACTCTAAAGAAAAGTTCTTC CASSPDSKEKFF
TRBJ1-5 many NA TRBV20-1 TGCAGTGCTAGGCCAATCAGAAGGGGTGGTCAGCCCCAGCATTTT CSARPIRRGGQPQHF
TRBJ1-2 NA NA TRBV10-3 TGTGCCATCAGGGAGGTTAGTTGGACCTTC CAIREVSWTF
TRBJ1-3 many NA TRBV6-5 TGTGCCAGCAGTTACTCGAAAGGGGGAAACACCATATATTTT CASSYSKGGNTIYF
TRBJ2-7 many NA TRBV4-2 TGTGCCAGCAGCCAAGGAGGGACACCGAGGGCCTACGAGCAGTACTTC CASSQGGTPRAYEQYF
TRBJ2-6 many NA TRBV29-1 TGCAGCGCTCTAGGGGGTGGGGCCAACGTCCTGACTTTC CSALGGGANVLTF
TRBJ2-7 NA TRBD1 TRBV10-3 TGTGCCATCAGTGACCTTCCGGGACAGGGTTACGAGCAGTACTTC CAISDLPGQGYEQYF
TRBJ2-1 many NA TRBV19 TGTGCCAGTAGTACGTCGGGGGCGCCGATGAATGAGCAGTTCTTC CASSTSGAPMNEQFF
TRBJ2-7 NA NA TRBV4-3 TGCGCCAGCAGCCAAGAAAAGGGCAGGACCTACGAGCAGTACTTC CASSQEKGRTYEQYF
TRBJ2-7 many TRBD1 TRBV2 TGTGCCAGCAGTGAAGGAGGGGGCCCCTACGAGCAGTACTTC CASSEGGGPYEQYF
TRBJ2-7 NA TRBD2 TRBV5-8 TGTGCCAGACGTCCTAGCGGGATGGACGAGCAGTACTTC CARRPSGMDEQYF
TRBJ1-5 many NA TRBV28 TGTGCCAGCAGTTTTCTCAGGGGAATGAATCAGCCCCAGCATTTT CASSFLRGMNQPQHF
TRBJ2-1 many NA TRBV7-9 TGTGCCAGCAGCCCCCAGGCAGGCCACGCGTACAATGAGCAGTTCTTC CASSPQAGHAYNEQFF
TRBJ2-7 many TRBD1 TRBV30 TGTGCCTGGAGTTCGACAGGGGTCGAGCAGTACTTC CAWSSTGVEQYF
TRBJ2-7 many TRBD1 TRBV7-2 TGTGCCTCCGCGGGGACAGGGTTCTACGAGCAGTACTTC CASAGTGFYEQYF
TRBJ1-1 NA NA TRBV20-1 TGCAGTGCTAGAGGGGAGCCGGGTCCCAGCCACTATAACACTGAAGCTTTCTTT CSARGEPGPSHYNTEAFF
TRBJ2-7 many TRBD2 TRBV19 TGTGCCAGTAGTATCGCGGCTAGCGGGAGCTACGAGCAGTACTTC CASSIAASGSYEQYF
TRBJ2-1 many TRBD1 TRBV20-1 TGCAGTGCTCGCCGGACAGGGATCCACAATGAGCAGTTCTTC CSARRTGIHNEQFF
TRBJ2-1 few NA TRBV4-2 TGTGCCAGCAGCCAAGATTCGGCGGGCCCATACAATGAGCAGTTCTTC CASSQDSAGPYNEQFF
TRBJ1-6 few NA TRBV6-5 TGTGCCAGCAGTTACCCCGGGTTAGGGTCACCCCTCCACTTT CASSYPGLGSPLHF
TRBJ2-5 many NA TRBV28 TGTGCCAGCAGTTTGAGGGGACAGACCCAGTACTTC CASSLRGQTQYF
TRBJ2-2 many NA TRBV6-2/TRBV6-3 TGTGCCAGCAGCCCCAGTGACACCGGGGAGCTGTTTTTT CASSPSDTGELFF
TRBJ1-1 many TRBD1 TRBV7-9 TGTGCCAGCAGCCACCAGACAGGGGTGAACACTGAAGCTTTCTTT CASSHQTGVNTEAFF
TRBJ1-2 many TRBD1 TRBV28 TGTGCCAGCTCGACAGGGGAGAACTATGGCTACACCTTC CASSTGENYGYTF
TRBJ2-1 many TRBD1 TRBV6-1 TGTGCCAGCACCCGACAGGGCTTCGACAATGAGCAGTTCTTC CASTRQGFDNEQFF
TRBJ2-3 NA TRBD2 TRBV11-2 TGTGCCAGCAGCTTAGTAGTAGCGGGAGTCCCAGATACGCAGTATTTT CASSLVVAGVPDTQYF
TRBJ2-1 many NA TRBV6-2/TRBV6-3 TGTGCCAGCAGTTGGGGTTTCCAGGCCAATGAGCAGTTCTTC CASSWGFQANEQFF
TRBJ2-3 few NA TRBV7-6 TGTGCCAGCAGCGAAGGGGGGAGGAGGAGCACAGATACGCAGTATTTT CASSEGGRRSTDTQYF
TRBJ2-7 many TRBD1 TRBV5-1 TGCGCCAGCAGACTGGACAGGGGCGAGCAGTACTTC CASRLDRGEQYF
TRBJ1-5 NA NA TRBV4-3 TGCGCCAGCAGCCAAGATATCAGGACGTACAATCAGCCCCAGCATTTT CASSQDIRTYNQPQHF
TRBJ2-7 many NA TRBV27 TGTGCCAGCAGTGTACAGGGAGGACGGTACGAGCAGTACTTC CASSVQGGRYEQYF
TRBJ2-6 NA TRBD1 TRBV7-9 TGTGCCAGCAGTAGGGACAGGGTCTCTGGGGCCAACGTCCTGACTTTC CASSRDRVSGANVLTF
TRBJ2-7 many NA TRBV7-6 TGTGCCAGCAGCTTAGAGGGGACATACTACGAGCAGTACTTC CASSLEGTYYEQYF
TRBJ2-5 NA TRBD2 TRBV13 TGTGCCAGCAGCTCCTTGGGTCTAGCGGGTTCACGGGAGACCCAGTACTTC CASSSLGLAGSRETQYF
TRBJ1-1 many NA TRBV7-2 TGTGCCAGCAGCTTACTTGCCAGAGAAAACACTGAAGCTTTCTTT CASSLLARENTEAFF
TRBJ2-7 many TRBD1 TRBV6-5 TGTGCCAGCCGTTCGACAGGGCTCTACGAGCAGTACTTC CASRSTGLYEQYF
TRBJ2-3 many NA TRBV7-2 TGTGCCAGCAGCTTAGCGCATCCTGACTTTATTATGAGCACAGATACGCAGTATTTT CASSLAHPDFIMSTDTQYF
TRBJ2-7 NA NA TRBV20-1 TGCAGTGCCATCGCCGGGAGCAAATACGAGCAGTACTTC CSAIAGSKYEQYF
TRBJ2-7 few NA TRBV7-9 TGTGCCAGCAGCTCGGGACGGATTATATCCTACGAGCAGTACTTC CASSSGRIISYEQYF
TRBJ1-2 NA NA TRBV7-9 TGTGCCAGCAGCAACCTTTCCAGGGACGGCTACACCTTC CASSNLSRDGYTF
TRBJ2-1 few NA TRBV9 TGTGCCAGCAGCGGGACAGATAGCTCCTACAATGAGCAGTTCTTC CASSGTDSSYNEQFF
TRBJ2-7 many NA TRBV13 TGTGCCAGCAATGCGAGGGGCGCCTACGAGCAGTACTTC CASNARGAYEQYF